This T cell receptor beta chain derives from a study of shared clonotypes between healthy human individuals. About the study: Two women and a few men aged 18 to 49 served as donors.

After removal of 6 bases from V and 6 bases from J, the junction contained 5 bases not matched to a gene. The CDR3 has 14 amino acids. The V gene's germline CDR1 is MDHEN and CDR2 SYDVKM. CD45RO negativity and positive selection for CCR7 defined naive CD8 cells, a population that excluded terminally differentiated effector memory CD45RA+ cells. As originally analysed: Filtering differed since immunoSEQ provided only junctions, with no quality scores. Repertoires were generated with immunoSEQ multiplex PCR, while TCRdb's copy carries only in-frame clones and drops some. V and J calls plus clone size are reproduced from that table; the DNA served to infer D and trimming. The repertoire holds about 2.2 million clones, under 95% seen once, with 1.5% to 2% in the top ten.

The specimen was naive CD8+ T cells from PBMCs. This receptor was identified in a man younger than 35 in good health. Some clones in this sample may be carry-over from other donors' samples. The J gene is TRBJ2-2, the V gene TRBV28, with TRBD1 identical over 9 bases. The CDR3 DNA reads TGTGCCAGCAGGAACAGGGGGCGGGCCGGGGAGCTGTTTTTT. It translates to CASRNRGRAGELFF.